A single T cell receptor beta chain is shown here with its context. What it binds is not known. Sequenced by immunoSEQ multiplex PCR; TCRdb stores in-frame clones only, minus some. The sample holds approximately 190,000 clones, 94% seen once. The data were taken from a study of T cell responses to AZD1222 COVID-19 vaccine. Findings of the study overall: It was only a handful of AZD1222 recipients who were seropositive at baseline.

This sequence was found in an adult in good health. This specimen consisted of peripheral blood, obtained on day 0 of AZD1222 vaccination.

CDR3 amino acids: CASRGQGNAEAFF. The CDR3 DNA reads as TGTGCCAGTAGGGGACAGGGAAACGCTGAAGCTTTCTTT. The chain uses TRBV19 and TRBJ1-1; 9 bases line up with TRBD1. The CDR3 has 13 amino acids. Germline V gene lookup returns CDR1 LNHDA and CDR2 SQIVND (reference sequence). V lost 6 bases to trimming and J lost 6 bases; unmatched junction nucleotides: 5.